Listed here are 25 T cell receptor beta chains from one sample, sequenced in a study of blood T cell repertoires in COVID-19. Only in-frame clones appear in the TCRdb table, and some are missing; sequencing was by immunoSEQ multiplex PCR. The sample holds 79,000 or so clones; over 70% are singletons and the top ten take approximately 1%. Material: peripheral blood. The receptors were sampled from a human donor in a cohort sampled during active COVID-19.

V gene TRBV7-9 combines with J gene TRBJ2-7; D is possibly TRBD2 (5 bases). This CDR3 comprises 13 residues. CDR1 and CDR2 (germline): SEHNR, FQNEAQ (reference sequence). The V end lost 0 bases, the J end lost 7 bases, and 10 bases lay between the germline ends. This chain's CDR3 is CASSLAGVGEQYF. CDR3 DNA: TGTGCCAGCAGCTTAGCGGGAGTTGGGGAGCAGTACTTC.

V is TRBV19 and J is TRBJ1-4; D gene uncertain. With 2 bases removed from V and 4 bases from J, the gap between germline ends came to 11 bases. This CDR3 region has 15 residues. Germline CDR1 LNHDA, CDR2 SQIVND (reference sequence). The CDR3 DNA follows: TGTGCCAGTAGTATAAGTATCGCGGATAATGAAAAACTGTTTTTT. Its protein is CASSISIADNEKLFF.

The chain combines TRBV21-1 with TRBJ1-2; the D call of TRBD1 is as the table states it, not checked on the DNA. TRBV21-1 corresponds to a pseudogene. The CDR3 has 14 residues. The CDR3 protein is CASSGSGQYYGYTF. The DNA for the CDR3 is TGTGCCAGCAGCGGATCGGGACAGTACTATGGCTACACCTTC.

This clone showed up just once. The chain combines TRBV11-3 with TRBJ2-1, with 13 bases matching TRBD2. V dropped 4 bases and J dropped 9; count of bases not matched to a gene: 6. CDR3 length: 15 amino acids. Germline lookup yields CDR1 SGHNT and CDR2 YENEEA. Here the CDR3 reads CASSSGLAGVGEQFF. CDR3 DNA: TGTGCCAGCAGCTCCGGACTAGCGGGAGTGGGTGAGCAGTTCTTC.

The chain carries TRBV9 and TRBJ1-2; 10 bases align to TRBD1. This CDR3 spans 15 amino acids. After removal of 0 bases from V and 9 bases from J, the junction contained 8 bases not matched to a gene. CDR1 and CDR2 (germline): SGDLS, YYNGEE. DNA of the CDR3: TGTGCCAGCAGCGTAGACGTAGGACAGGGGGGACGCTACACCTTC. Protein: CASSVDVGQGGRYTF.

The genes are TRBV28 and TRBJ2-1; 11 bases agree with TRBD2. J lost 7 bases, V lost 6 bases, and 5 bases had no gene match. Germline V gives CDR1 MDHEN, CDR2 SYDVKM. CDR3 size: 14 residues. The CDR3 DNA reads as TGTGCCAGCAGGGTACTAGCGGGAGAAAATGAGCAGTTCTTC. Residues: CASRVLAGENEQFF. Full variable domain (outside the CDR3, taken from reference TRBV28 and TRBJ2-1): DVKVTQSSRYLVKRTGEKVFLECVQDMDHENMFWYRQDPGLGLRLIYFSYDVKMKEKGDIPEGYSVSREKKERFSLILESASTNQTSMYLCASRVLAGENEQFFGPGTRLTVL.

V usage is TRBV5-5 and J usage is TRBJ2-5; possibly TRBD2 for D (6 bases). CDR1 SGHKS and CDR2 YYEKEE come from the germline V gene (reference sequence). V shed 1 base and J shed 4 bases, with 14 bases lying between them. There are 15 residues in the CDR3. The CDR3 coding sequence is TGTGCCAGCAGCTTGTTTAGCCCAGCGGGAGAGACCCAGTACTTC. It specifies CASSLFSPAGETQYF.

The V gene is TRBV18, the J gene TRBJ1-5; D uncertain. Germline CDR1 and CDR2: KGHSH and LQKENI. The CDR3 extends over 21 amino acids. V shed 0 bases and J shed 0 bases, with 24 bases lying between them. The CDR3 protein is CASSPPSAARSPAVSNQPQHF. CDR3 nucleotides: TGTGCCAGCTCACCACCGTCGGCCGCGCGGTCCCCGGCGGTTAGCAATCAGCCCCAGCATTTT.

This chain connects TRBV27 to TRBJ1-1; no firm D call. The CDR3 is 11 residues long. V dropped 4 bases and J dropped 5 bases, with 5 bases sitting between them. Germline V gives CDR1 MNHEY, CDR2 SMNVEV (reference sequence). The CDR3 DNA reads TGTGCCAGCAGTTCCCAAACTGAAGCTTTCTTT. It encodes CASSSQTEAFF.

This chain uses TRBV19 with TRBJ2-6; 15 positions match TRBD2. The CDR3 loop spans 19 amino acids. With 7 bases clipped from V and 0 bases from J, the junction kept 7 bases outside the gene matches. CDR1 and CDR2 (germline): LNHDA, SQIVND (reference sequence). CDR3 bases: TGTGCCAGTACCAGGACTAGCGGGAGGGCTTACTCTGGGGCCAACGTCCTGACTTTC. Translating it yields CASTRTSGRAYSGANVLTF.

The CDR3 here is CASSEVGDSDTQYF. The CDR3 DNA follows: TGTGCCAGCAGTGAGGTGGGAGATTCAGATACGCAGTATTTT. This chain connects TRBV6-4 to TRBJ2-3, with D maybe TRBD2 (5 bases). CDR3 length: 14 amino acids. CDR1 is MRHNA and CDR2 is SNTAGT in the germline V gene. The V gene lost 3 bases and the J gene lost 4 bases, with 11 bases spanning the gap.

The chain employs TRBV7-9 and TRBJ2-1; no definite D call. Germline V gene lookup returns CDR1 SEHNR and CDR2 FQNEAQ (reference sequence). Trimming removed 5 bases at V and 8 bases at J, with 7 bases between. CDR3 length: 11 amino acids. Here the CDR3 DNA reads TGTGCCAGCAGCCCTATGGATGAGCAGTTCTTC. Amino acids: CASSPMDEQFF.

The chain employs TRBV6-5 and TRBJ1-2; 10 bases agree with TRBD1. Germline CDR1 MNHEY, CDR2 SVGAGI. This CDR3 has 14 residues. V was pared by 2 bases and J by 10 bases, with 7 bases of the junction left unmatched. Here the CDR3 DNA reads TGTGCCAGCAGTTACGGGGGACAGGGGTTGGCCTACACCTTC. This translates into CASSYGGQGLAYTF.

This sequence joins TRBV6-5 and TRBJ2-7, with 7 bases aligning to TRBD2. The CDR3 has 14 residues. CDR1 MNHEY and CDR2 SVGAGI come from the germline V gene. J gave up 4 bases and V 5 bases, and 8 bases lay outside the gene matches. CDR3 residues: CASSPGLVGYEQYF. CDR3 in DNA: TGTGCCAGCAGTCCCGGACTAGTTGGGTACGAGCAGTACTTC.

The CDR3 DNA reads as TGTGCCAGCAGCCCCCGCGGGGACCCGAACACTGAAGCTTTCTTT. Amino acids: CASSPRGDPNTEAFF. This chain connects TRBV28 to TRBJ1-1, with D perhaps matching TRBD1 (5 bases). The CDR3 consists of 15 residues. Germline CDR1 MDHEN, CDR2 SYDVKM. V shed 6 bases and J shed 1 base, with 15 bases lying between them.

The CDR3 DNA reads as TGTGCCAGCAGTGTGGGACTTCACAATGAGCAGTTCTTC. Its translation: CASSVGLHNEQFF. The rearrangement joins TRBV3-1 (or the pseudogene TRBV3-2) to TRBJ2-1; possibly TRBD2 for D (6 bases). Trimming removed 6 bases from V and 5 bases from J, with 11 bases in between. The CDR3 covers 13 residues. CDR1 LGHDT and CDR2 YNNKEL come from the germline V gene (reference sequence).

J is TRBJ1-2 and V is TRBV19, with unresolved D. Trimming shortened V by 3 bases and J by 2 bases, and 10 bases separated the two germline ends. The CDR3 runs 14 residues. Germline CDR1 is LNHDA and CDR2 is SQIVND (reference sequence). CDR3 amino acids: CASSISPRNYGYTF. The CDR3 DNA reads TGTGCCAGTAGTATCTCCCCGAGGAACTATGGCTACACCTTC.

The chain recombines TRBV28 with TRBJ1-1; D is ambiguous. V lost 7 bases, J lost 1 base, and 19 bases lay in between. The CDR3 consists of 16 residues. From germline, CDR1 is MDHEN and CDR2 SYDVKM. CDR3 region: CASTSAGVRGNTEAFF. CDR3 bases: TGTGCCAGCACCTCGGCTGGGGTACGGGGGAACACTGAAGCTTTCTTT.

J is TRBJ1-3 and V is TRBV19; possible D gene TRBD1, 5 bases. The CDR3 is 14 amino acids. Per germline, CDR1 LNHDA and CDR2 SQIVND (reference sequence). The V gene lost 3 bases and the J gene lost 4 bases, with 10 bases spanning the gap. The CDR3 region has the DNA TGTGCCAGTAGTATGGGACTATTAGGAAACACCATATATTTT. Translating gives CASSMGLLGNTIYF.

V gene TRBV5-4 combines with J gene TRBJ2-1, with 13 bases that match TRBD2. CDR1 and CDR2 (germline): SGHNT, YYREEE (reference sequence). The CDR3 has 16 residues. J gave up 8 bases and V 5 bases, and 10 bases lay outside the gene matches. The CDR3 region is CASRYDRLAGGDEQFF. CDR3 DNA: TGTGCCAGCAGATATGATAGACTAGCGGGGGGCGATGAGCAGTTCTTC.

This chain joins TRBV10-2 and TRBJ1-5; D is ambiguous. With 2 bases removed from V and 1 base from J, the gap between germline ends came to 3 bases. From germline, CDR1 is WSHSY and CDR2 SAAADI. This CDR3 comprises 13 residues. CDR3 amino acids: CASSEISNQPQHF. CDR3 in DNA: TGCGCCAGCAGTGAGATAAGCAATCAGCCCCAGCATTTT.

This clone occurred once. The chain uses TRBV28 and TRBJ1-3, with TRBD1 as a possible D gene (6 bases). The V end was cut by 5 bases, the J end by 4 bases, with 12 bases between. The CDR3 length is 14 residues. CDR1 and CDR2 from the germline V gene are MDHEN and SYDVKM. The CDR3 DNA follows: TGTGCCAGCAGTCAAACAGGGATGGGAAACACCATATATTTT. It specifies CASSQTGMGNTIYF.

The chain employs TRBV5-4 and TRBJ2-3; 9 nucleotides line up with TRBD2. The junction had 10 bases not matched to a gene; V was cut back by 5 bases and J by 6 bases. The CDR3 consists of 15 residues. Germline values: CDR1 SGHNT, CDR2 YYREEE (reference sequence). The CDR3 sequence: CASSLDAGGRDTQYF. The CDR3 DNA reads TGTGCCAGCAGTCTGGACGCGGGAGGGCGGGATACGCAGTATTTT.

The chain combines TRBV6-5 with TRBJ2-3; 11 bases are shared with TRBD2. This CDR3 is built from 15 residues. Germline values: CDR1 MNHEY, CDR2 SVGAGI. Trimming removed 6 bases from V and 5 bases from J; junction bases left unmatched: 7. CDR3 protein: CASRRLAGSRDTQYF. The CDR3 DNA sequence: TGTGCCAGCAGGCGACTAGCGGGATCAAGAGATACGCAGTATTTT.

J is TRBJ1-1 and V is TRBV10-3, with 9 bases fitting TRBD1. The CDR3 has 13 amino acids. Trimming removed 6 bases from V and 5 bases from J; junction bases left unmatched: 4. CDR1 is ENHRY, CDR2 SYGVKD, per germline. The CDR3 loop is CAIRGQGRTEAFF. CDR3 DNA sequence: TGTGCCATCAGGGGACAGGGAAGGACTGAAGCTTTCTTT.